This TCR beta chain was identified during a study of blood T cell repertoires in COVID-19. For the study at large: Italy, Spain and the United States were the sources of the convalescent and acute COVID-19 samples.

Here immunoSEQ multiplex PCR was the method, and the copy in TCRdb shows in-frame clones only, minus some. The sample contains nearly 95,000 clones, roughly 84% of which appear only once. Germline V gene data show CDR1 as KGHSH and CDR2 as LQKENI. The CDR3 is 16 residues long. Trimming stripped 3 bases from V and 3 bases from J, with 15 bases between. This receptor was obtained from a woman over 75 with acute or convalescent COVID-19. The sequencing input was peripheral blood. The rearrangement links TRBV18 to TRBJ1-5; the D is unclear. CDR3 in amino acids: CASSPSHSRNNQPQHF. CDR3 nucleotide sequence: TGTGCCAGCTCACCGTCTCATTCGAGGAACAATCAGCCCCAGCATTTT.